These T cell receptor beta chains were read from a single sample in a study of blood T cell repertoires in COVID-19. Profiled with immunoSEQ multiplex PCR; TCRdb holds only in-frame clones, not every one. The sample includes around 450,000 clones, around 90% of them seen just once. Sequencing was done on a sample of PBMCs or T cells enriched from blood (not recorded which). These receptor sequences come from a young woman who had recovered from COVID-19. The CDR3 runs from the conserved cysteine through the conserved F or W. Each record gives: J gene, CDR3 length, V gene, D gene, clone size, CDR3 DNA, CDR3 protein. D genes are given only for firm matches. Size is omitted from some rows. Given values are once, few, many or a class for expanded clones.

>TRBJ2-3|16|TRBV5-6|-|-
TGTGCCAGCACCACCCCAGGGCTCTATAGCACAGATACGCAGTATTTT
CASTTPGLYSTDTQYF
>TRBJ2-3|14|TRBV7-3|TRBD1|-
TGTGCCAGCAGCTCAACAGGGGTAGAAGATACGCAGTATTTT
CASSSTGVEDTQYF
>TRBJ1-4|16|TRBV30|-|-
TGTGCCTGTACCCACCTCGGGGGACTGTTTAATGAAAAACTGTTTTTT
CACTHLGGLFNEKLFF
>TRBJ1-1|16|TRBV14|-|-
TGTGCCAGCAGCCCCCTCATGGGGGACTGGGACACTGAAGCTTTCTTT
CASSPLMGDWDTEAFF
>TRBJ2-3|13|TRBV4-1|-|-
TGCGCCAGCAGCAGACTTCTCACAGATACGCAGTATTTT
CASSRLLTDTQYF
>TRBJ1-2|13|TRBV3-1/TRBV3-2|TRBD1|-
TGTGCCAGCAGCCGCGGACAGGGGCGGGGCTACACCTTC
CASSRGQGRGYTF
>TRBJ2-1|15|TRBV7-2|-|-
TGTGCCAGCAGCTTCGACCCCAGCGCCTACAATGAGCAGTTCTTC
CASSFDPSAYNEQFF
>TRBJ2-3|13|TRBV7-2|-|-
TGTGCCAGCAGCTTTTCCCACACAGATACGCAGTATTTT
CASSFSHTDTQYF
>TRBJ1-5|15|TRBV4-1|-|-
TGCGCCAGCAGCCGAACGGCGAGCGGCAATCAGCCCCAGCATTTT
CASSRTASGNQPQHF
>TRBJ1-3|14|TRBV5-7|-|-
TGTGCCAGCAGCTTGGAAGGGACACGAACCACCATATATTTT
CASSLEGTRTTIYF
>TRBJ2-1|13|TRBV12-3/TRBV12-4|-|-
TGTGCCAGCAGTTTTAGGGGGTACAATGAGCAGTTCTTC
CASSFRGYNEQFF
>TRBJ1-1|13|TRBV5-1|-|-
TGCGCCAGCAGCCCCTCGGTGAACACTGAAGCTTTCTTT
CASSPSVNTEAFF
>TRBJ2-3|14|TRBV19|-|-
TGTGCCAGTAGTCCCTCAGTCCGAACAGATACGCAGTATTTT
CASSPSVRTDTQYF
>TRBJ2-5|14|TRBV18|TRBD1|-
TGTGCCAGCTCCCGGACAGGGGTAGGAGAGACCCAGTACTTC
CASSRTGVGETQYF
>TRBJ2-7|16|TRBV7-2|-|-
TGTGCCAGCAGCTTAACGCTTGGCGGGGCCCCCTACGAGCAGTACTTC
CASSLTLGGAPYEQYF
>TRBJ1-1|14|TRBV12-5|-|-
TGTGCTAGTGGTTTGGTAAGGGAGGGCACTGAAGCTTTCTTT
CASGLVREGTEAFF
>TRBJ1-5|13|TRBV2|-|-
TGTGCCAGCAGTCCTACAGGGAATCAGCCCCAGCATTTT
CASSPTGNQPQHF
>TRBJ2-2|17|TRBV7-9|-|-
TGTGCCAGCAGCTTAGCTTGGGGGCAATCGAACACCGGGGAGCTGTTTTTT
CASSLAWGQSNTGELFF
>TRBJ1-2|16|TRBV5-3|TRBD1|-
TGTGCCAGAAGCTTGTTTAGGCAGGGGGCTAACTATGGCTACACCTTC
CARSLFRQGANYGYTF
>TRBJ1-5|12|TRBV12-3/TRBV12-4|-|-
TGTGCCAGCAGTTGGGGCCAGCAGCCCCAGCATTTT
CASSWGQQPQHF
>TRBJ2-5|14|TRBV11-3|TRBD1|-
TGTGCCAGCAGCCCTGGACAGGATAAGGAGACCCAGTACTTC
CASSPGQDKETQYF
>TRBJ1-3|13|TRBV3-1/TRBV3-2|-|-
TGTGCCAGCAGCTTCGTTATGGGAAACACCATATATTTT
CASSFVMGNTIYF
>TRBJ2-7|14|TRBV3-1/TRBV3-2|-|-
TGTGCCAGCAGCCAAGACAGGGTAAAGGGCGAGCAGTACTTC
CASSQDRVKGEQYF
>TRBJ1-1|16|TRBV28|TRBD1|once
TGTGCCAGCAGTCCGATTCCCAGGGGGATTGGCACTGAAGCTTTCTTT
CASSPIPRGIGTEAFF
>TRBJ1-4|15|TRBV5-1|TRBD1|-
TGCGCCAGCAAGATTGGGGACAGCGATAATGAAAAACTGTTTTTT
CASKIGDSDNEKLFF
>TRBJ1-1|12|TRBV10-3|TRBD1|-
TGTGCCATCACCGGACAGGGAACTGAAGCTTTCTTT
CAITGQGTEAFF
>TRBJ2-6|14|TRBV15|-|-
TGTGCCACCAGCAGAGGGACAGGGGCCAACGTCCTGACTTTC
CATSRGTGANVLTF
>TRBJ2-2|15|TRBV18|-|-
TGTGCCAGCTCACCTGAGGGGGATTACACCGGGGAGCTGTTTTTT
CASSPEGDYTGELFF
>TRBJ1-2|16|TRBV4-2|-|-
TGTGCCAGCAGCCTTGGCGAAGGCACAGGGAACTATGGCTACACCTTC
CASSLGEGTGNYGYTF
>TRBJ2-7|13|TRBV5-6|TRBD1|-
TGTGCCAGCAGCTCGGGACAGGGGGACGAGCAGTACTTC
CASSSGQGDEQYF
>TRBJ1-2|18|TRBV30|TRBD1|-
TGTGCCTGGAGTGTATCTTTCCCGCTAGCCGGGACAGGGAATGGCTACACCTTC
CAWSVSFPLAGTGNGYTF
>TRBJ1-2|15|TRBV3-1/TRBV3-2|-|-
TGTGCCAGCAGCCAAGATCGAGAACAGCCCTATGGCTACACCTTC
CASSQDREQPYGYTF
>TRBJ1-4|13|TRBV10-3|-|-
TGTGCCACGCACGGAGATACTAATGAAAAACTGTTTTTT
CATHGDTNEKLFF
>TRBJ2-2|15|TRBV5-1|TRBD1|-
TGCGCCAGCAGCCTACAGGGGGCGCCCACCGGGGAGCTGTTTTTT
CASSLQGAPTGELFF
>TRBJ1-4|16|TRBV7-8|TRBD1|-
TGTGCCAGCAGACCCAGTGGGGGGACAGGGGCAGAAAAACTGTTTTTT
CASRPSGGTGAEKLFF
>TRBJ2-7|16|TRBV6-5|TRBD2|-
TGTGCCAGCAGTTACTCGGATGGAGGACTAGCCTACGAGCAGTACTTC
CASSYSDGGLAYEQYF
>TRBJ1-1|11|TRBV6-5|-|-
TGTGCCAGCACCCGGAACACTGAAGCTTTCTTT
CASTRNTEAFF
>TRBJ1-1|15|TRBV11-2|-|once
TGTGCCAGCAGCGTGCCATGGGGCCCGAACACTGAAGCTTTCTTT
CASSVPWGPNTEAFF
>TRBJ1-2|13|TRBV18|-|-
TGTGCCAGCTCACCAACAGGGAACTATGGCTACACCTTC
CASSPTGNYGYTF
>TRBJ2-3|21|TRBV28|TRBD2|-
TGTGCCAGCATCACCGCGGGACTAGCGGGGGGTCAATGGTTGGGGACAGATACGCAGTATTTT
CASITAGLAGGQWLGTDTQYF
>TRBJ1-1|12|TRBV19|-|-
TGTGCCAGTAGTATCCCGGGGGGGGAAGCTTTCTTT
CASSIPGGEAFF
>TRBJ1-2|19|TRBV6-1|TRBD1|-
TGTGCCAGCAGTGAGCCGCAGAGGACAGGGGTGGATAGGAACTATGGCTACACCTTC
CASSEPQRTGVDRNYGYTF
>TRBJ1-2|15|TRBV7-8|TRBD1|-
TGTGCCAGCAGCTTCCGGACAGGGATAAACTATGGCTACACCTTC
CASSFRTGINYGYTF
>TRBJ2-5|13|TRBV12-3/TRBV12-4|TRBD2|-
TGTGCCAGCAGAACGGGGGGATTGGAGACCCAGTACTTC
CASRTGGLETQYF
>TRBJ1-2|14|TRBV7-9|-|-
TGTGCCAGCAGCTCCTCGGACAGCCGCTATGGCTACACCTTC
CASSSSDSRYGYTF
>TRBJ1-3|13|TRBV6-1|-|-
TGTGCCAGCAGTGAAGCGCCTAGAAACACCATATATTTT
CASSEAPRNTIYF
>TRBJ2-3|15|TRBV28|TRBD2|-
TGTGCCAGCAGTTCCCCGACTAGCGGCACAGATACGCAGTATTTT
CASSSPTSGTDTQYF
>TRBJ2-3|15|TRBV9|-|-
TGTGCCAGCAGCGTAGGTAATTTCCTTACAGATACGCAGTATTTT
CASSVGNFLTDTQYF
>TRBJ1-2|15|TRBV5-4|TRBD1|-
TGTGCCAGCAGTCGGGACAGGGGGTCCGACTATGGCTACACCTTC
CASSRDRGSDYGYTF
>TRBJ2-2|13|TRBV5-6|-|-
TGTGCCAGCAGCCGGACAGACACCGGGGAGCTGTTTTTT
CASSRTDTGELFF
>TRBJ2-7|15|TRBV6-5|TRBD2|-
TGTGCCAGCAGCCGCGGACTAGCGGATGCCTACGAGCAGTACTTC
CASSRGLADAYEQYF
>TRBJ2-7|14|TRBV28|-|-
TGTGCCAGCAGTTTAACCGCAGGGAGGATCGAGCAGTACTTC
CASSLTAGRIEQYF
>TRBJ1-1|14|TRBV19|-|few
TGTGCCAGTAGTTGGGGAGGGCCGAACACTGAAGCTTTCTTT
CASSWGGPNTEAFF
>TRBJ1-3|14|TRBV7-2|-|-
TGTGCCAGCAGCCAGGCTGGACAGCCAAACACCATATATTTT
CASSQAGQPNTIYF
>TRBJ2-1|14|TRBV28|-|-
TGTGCCAGCAGTTCCCGGACAGAGTTAAATGAGCAGTTCTTC
CASSSRTELNEQFF
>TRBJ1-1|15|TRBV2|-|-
TGTGCCAGCAGCAGGGTTGCCACGTTGAAAGCTGAAGCTTTCTTT
CASSRVATLKAEAFF
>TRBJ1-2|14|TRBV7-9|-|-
TGTGCCAGCAGCTTAAAAGAGGGATGGAAAGGCTACACCTTC
CASSLKEGWKGYTF